This passage covers 7 T cell receptor beta chains from one sample sequenced in a study of cytomegalovirus exposure and HLA in healthy donors. It was with 60 Vbeta and 13 Jbeta primers that the PCR ran. Repertoires were generated with immunoSEQ multiplex PCR, while TCRdb's copy carries only in-frame clones and drops some. In the table there are 150,000 to 200,000 clones, about four fifths of which are singletons. Sequencing was done on a sample of PBMCs. Receptors were obtained from a male donor in good health and CMV-seronegative.

V gene TRBV28 combines with J gene TRBJ1-1, with TRBD1 matching over 7 bases. CDR3 length equals 15 residues. Germline CDR1 is MDHEN and CDR2 is SYDVKM. V dropped 9 bases and J dropped 2; count of bases not matched to a gene: 12. CDR3 coding DNA: TGTGCCAGTAAGAAGCCCGGGACAGATAACACTGAAGCTTTCTTT. Its protein is CASKKPGTDNTEAFF. Complete variable domain (other parts from reference TRBV28 and TRBJ1-1): DVKVTQSSRYLVKRTGEKVFLECVQDMDHENMFWYRQDPGLGLRLIYFSYDVKMKEKGDIPEGYSVSREKKERFSLILESASTNQTSMYLCASKKPGTDNTEAFFGQGTRLTVV.

This clone came up a few times. The rearrangement joins TRBV6-5 to TRBJ1-6, with TRBD1 identical over 7 bases. The CDR3 totals 14 residues. The trim removed 6 bases at V and 6 bases at J, leaving 5 bases unmatched. CDR1 MNHEY and CDR2 SVGAGI come from the germline V gene. DNA of the CDR3: TGTGCCAGCAGATTAGACAGGGTTAATTCACCCCTCCACTTT. Its translation: CASRLDRVNSPLHF.

The chain's CDR3 is CASSEVVPSGGKQFF. CDR3 DNA sequence: TGTGCCAGCAGTGAAGTGGTGCCTAGCGGAGGAAAGCAGTTCTTC. The chain joins TRBV6-1 to TRBJ2-1, with 7 bases aligning to TRBD2. The CDR3 has 15 amino acids. V gave up 1 base and J gave up 11 bases; unmatched junction bases: 11. In germline, CDR1 is MNHNS, CDR2 SASEGT.

This clone was detected once. The chain links TRBV28 to TRBJ1-3; D not certain. Germline V gene lookup returns CDR1 MDHEN and CDR2 SYDVKM. The CDR3 has 16 amino acids. V gave up 2 bases and J gave up 4 bases, with 15 bases separating them. CDR3: CASSLPVANLGNTIYF. CDR3 nucleotide sequence: TGTGCCAGCAGTTTACCGGTTGCGAATCTGGGAAACACCATATATTTT.

The chain joins TRBV7-8 to TRBJ1-1; possible D gene TRBD1, 6 bases. Germline V gene sequence: CDR1 SGHVS, CDR2 FQNEAQ. The V end lost 4 bases, the J end lost 4 bases, and 16 bases lay between the germline ends. There are 15 residues in the CDR3. This chain's CDR3 is CASSSAKQGFTEAFF. The CDR3 DNA follows: TGTGCCAGCAGCTCGGCTAAACAGGGATTCACTGAAGCTTTCTTT.

This clone was counted a single time. The chain joins TRBV4-1 to TRBJ1-2; 11 bases are a match to TRBD1. V dropped 1 base and J dropped 8; count of bases not matched to a gene: 6. This CDR3 has 15 residues. Germline lookup yields CDR1 MGHRA and CDR2 YSYEKL. The CDR3 spells CASSQVLDRGRGYTF. CDR3 DNA: TGCGCCAGCAGCCAAGTTCTGGACAGGGGGCGAGGCTACACCTTC.

This clone was picked up one time. The V call is TRBV19, the J call TRBJ1-5; perhaps TRBD1 as D (5 bases). The V gene's germline CDR1 is LNHDA and CDR2 SQIVND (reference sequence). The CDR3 has 15 residues. Trimming took 0 bases from V and 5 from J, leaving 11 bases between them. This chain's CDR3 is CASSIDVGGYQPQHF. As DNA, the CDR3 is TGTGCCAGTAGTATAGACGTCGGGGGTTATCAGCCCCAGCATTTT. The complete variable domain, with remaining parts taken from reference TRBV19 and TRBJ1-5, reads DGGITQSPKYLFRKEGQNVTLSCEQNLNHDAMYWYRQDPGQGLRLIYYSQIVNDFQKGDIAEGYSVSREKKESFPLTVTSAQKNPTAFYLCASSIDVGGYQPQHFGDGTRLSIL.